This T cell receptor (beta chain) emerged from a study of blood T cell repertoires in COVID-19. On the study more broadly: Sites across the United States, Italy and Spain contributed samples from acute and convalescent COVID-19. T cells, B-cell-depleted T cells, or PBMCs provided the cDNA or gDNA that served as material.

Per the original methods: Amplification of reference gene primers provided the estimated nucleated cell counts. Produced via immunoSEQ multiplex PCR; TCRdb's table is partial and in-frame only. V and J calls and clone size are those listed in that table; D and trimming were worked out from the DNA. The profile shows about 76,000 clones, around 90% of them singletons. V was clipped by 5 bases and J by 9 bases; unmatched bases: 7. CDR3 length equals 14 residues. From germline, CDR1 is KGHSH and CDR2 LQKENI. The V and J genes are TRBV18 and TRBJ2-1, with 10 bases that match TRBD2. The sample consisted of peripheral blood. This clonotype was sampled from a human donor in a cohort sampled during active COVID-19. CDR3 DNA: TGTGCCAGCTCAGCTAGCGGGAGAACGGGTGAGCAGTTCTTC. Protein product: CASSASGRTGEQFF. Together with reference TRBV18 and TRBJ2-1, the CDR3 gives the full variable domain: NAGVMQNPRHLVRRRGQEARLRCSPMKGHSHVYWYRQLPEEGLKFMVYLQKENIIDESGMPKERFSAEFPKEGPSILRIQQVVRGDSAAYFCASSASGRTGEQFFGPGTRLTVL.